This T cell receptor (beta chain) was documented in a study of T cell responses to AZD1222 COVID-19 vaccine. Findings and caveats of the study: Per reports, nearly half of all spike-specific TCRs target regions that are unmutated in variants. Spike-spanning, vaccine-associated CD4 TCRs were dominant at 160-218 and 743-854. Donors were mostly white British, more females; clonal diversity possibly underestimated. When two AZD1222 doses had been given, Spike-specific TCR breadth and depth rose.

A remark on this clone: Its antigen is unknown.

TCRdb keeps only in-frame clones here, not all; method: immunoSEQ multiplex PCR. The sample holds approximately 110,000 clones, roughly 90% seen once. Trimming cost V 5 bases and J 5 bases; bases outside gene matches: 8. Germline V gives CDR1 SGHAT, CDR2 FQNNGV. The CDR3 has 15 residues. Here the sequenced sample was peripheral blood, taken on day 0 of AZD1222 vaccination. The chain carries TRBV11-2 and TRBJ2-7; 11 bases are shared with TRBD2. This clonotype was obtained from an adult in good health. CDR3 amino acids: CASSHTSGGPNEQYF. CDR3 DNA: TGTGCCAGCAGCCACACTAGCGGGGGCCCAAACGAGCAGTACTTC.